The 26 T cell receptor beta chains given below trace back to one sample, sequenced in a study of PD-L1 blockade in urothelial cancer. Only in-frame clones appear in the TCRdb table, and some are missing; sequencing was by immunoSEQ multiplex PCR. In the table there are around 100,000 clones, about 91% of which are singletons. The source was PBMCs, collected around atezolizumab (anti-PD-L1) treatment. Receptors were obtained from an elderly woman with urothelial cancer.

This chain joins TRBV10-3 and TRBJ2-1; 9 bases agree with TRBD2. The junction had 19 bases not matched to a gene; V was cut back by 10 bases and J by 0 bases. The CDR3 has 19 amino acids. CDR1 ENHRY and CDR2 SYGVKD come from the germline V gene. The CDR3 region has the DNA TGTGCCACCGGAGGGGGTGGAGCGGGAGGAGTAAGCTCCTACAATGAGCAGTTCTTC. This translates into CATGGGGAGGVSSYNEQFF.

The chain links TRBV27 to TRBJ2-1; 12 positions agree with TRBD2. The V gene's germline CDR1 is MNHEY and CDR2 SMNVEV (reference sequence). The V segment lost 3 bases and the J segment 7 bases; nucleotides outside the gene matches: 10. This CDR3 has 17 residues. In DNA form, the CDR3 reads TGTGCCAGCAGTTTCGCTAGCGGGAGGGCGGGTAGGAATGAGCAGTTCTTC. Protein: CASSFASGRAGRNEQFF.

This chain connects TRBV28 to TRBJ1-2; 8 bases agree with TRBD1. Germline V gives CDR1 MDHEN, CDR2 SYDVKM. The CDR3 covers 15 residues. Trimming at V came to 5 bases and at J to 7 bases, leaving 12 bases not matched to a gene. DNA for the CDR3: TGTGCCAGCAGTCTCCCGGGCGGAACAGGGGGTGGCTACACCTTC. This translates into CASSLPGGTGGGYTF.

The V gene is TRBV19, the J gene TRBJ1-5; 7 bases are shared with TRBD1. CDR3 length equals 14 residues. Germline-derived CDR1 and CDR2 are LNHDA and SQIVND (reference sequence). V was clipped by 6 bases and J by 7 bases; unmatched bases: 9. In DNA form, the CDR3 reads TGTGCCAGTAGCACCCAGGGGGTCGAACAGCCCCAGCATTTT. This gives the protein CASSTQGVEQPQHF.

For the CDR3, the DNA is TGTGCCAGCAGCCAAACTAGCGTGGAGACCCAGTACTTC. Residues: CASSQTSVETQYF. The chain is built from TRBV11-2 and TRBJ2-5; 7 bases align to TRBD2. Trimming at V came to 5 bases and at J to 5 bases, leaving 5 bases not matched to a gene. Per germline, CDR1 SGHAT and CDR2 FQNNGV. The CDR3 is 13 amino acids.

The genes are TRBV28 and TRBJ2-2; D ambiguous. Trimming stripped 3 bases from V and 1 base from J, with 6 bases between. Germline V lookup: CDR1 MDHEN, CDR2 SYDVKM. The CDR3 contains 14 residues. The CDR3 reads CASSFGGNTGELFF. The CDR3 nucleotides are TGTGCCAGCAGTTTTGGCGGGAACACCGGGGAGCTGTTTTTT.

The chain links TRBV9 to TRBJ1-1; D is possibly TRBD1 (6 bases). Trimming shortened V by 0 bases and J by 4 bases, and 13 bases separated the two germline ends. This CDR3 spans 15 amino acids. Germline loops: CDR1 SGDLS, CDR2 YYNGEE. The CDR3 DNA is TGTGCCAGCAGCGTAGGGCCAGGGGAGGGCACTGAAGCTTTCTTT. As protein: CASSVGPGEGTEAFF.

CDR3 protein: CASSASVYNEQFF. The CDR3 bases are TGCGCCAGCAGTGCCAGTGTCTACAATGAGCAGTTCTTC. This rearrangement joins TRBV10-1 to TRBJ2-1, with D hard to call. Germline V gene lookup returns CDR1 WNHNN and CDR2 SYGVQD (reference sequence). Trimming took off 4 bases at V and 3 bases at J, with 7 bases between the two ends. The CDR3 has 13 amino acids.

A single count supports this clone. The chain is built from TRBV28 and TRBJ1-5, with TRBD1 as a possible D gene (6 bases). The CDR3 sequence is 13 residues long. Looked up from germline, CDR1 is MDHEN and CDR2 is SYDVKM. V shed 10 bases and J shed 5 bases, with 15 bases lying between them. CDR3 sequence reads: CATQDRRYQPQHF. The CDR3 nucleotides are TGTGCCACTCAAGACAGGCGATATCAGCCCCAGCATTTT.

V usage is TRBV5-4 and J usage is TRBJ2-3; the match to TRBD2 covers 16 bases. The V gene end was trimmed by 4 bases and the J gene end by 6 bases; junction bases not matched to a gene: 8. The CDR3 totals 17 residues. Germline V lookup: CDR1 SGHNT, CDR2 YYREEE (reference sequence). DNA of the CDR3: TGTGCCAGCAGCCCGGGGACTAGCGGGAGGGCCTCGGATACGCAGTATTTT. Protein: CASSPGTSGRASDTQYF.

This clone has only one observation. This sequence joins TRBV11-2 and TRBJ2-1; TRBD2 matches at 9 bases. The germline gives CDR1 SGHAT, CDR2 FQNNGV. V lost 7 bases and J lost 3; bases outside the gene matches: 4. This CDR3 contains 14 residues. Here the CDR3 reads CASTLSGGYNEQFF. The DNA for the CDR3 is TGTGCCAGCACCCTTAGCGGGGGCTACAATGAGCAGTTCTTC.

V and J are TRBV27 and TRBJ2-3; 9 nucleotides line up with TRBD2. V trimming: 3 bases; J trimming: 1 base; junction bases outside the gene matches: 8. The CDR3 runs to 17 residues. CDR1 and CDR2 from the germline V gene are MNHEY and SMNVEV (reference sequence). Here the CDR3 DNA reads TGTGCCAGCAGTTTTAGTAGCGGGAGTCCAGGCACAGATACGCAGTATTTT. It is translated as CASSFSSGSPGTDTQYF.

The chain joins TRBV5-4 to TRBJ2-7; TRBD1 matches 7 bases. The CDR3 runs 15 residues. In germline, CDR1 is SGHNT, CDR2 YYREEE (reference sequence). Trimming took 3 bases from V and 3 from J; bases not matched to a gene: 9. The DNA for the CDR3 is TGTGCCAGCAGCTCTCCGGGACAGTTGCACTACGAGCAGTACTTC. Its translation is CASSSPGQLHYEQYF.

The rearrangement joins TRBV19 to TRBJ1-5; 7 positions agree with TRBD1. The CDR3 is 13 residues long. Germline CDR1 reads LNHDA; CDR2 reads SQIVND (reference sequence). Germline trimming cut 2 bases from V and 9 bases from J; bases unmatched to any gene: 4. This chain's CDR3 is CASSITGERPQHF. CDR3 DNA: TGTGCCAGTAGTATAACAGGGGAAAGGCCCCAGCATTTT.

V and J are TRBV11-3 and TRBJ2-1; weak D call: TRBD2 (6 bases). Trimming removed 5 bases from V and 5 bases from J, with 16 bases in between. This CDR3 contains 15 residues. Germline CDR1 reads SGHNT; CDR2 reads YENEEA. CDR3 bases: TGTGCCAGCAGCCCCAGCATAGGGACTCACAATGAGCAGTTCTTC. Its translation is CASSPSIGTHNEQFF.

The V gene is TRBV28, the J gene TRBJ1-2; D is unresolved. CDR3 size: 13 residues. The V end was cut by 2 bases, the J end by 8 bases, with 12 bases between. Per germline, CDR1 MDHEN and CDR2 SYDVKM. CDR3 sequence (DNA): TGTGCCAGCAGTTTAAGTGGTTCGGGGGGCTACACCTTC. It specifies CASSLSGSGGYTF.

The V call is TRBV28, the J call TRBJ1-2, with D possibly matching TRBD1 (6 bases). The CDR3 has 14 amino acids. With 2 bases removed from V and 7 bases from J, the gap between germline ends came to 14 bases. CDR1 and CDR2 (germline): MDHEN, SYDVKM. The CDR3 DNA reads as TGTGCCAGCAGTTTAGGCAGGGGAGAGGGTGGCTACACCTTC. Residues: CASSLGRGEGGYTF.

The chain links TRBV13 to TRBJ1-3, with 8 nucleotides matching TRBD1. The J segment lost 5 bases and the V segment lost 5 bases, leaving 8 bases of the junction unmatched. This CDR3 has 15 residues. The germline V gene encodes CDR1 PRHDT and CDR2 FYEKMQ (reference sequence). This chain's CDR3 is CASSKTHRGRNTIYF. The CDR3 DNA is TGTGCCAGCAGCAAAACCCACAGGGGGAGAAACACCATATATTTT.

The chain uses TRBV28 and TRBJ1-5; TRBD1 aligns across 7 bases. The germline gives CDR1 MDHEN, CDR2 SYDVKM. The junction had 6 bases not matched to a gene; V was cut back by 1 base and J by 0 bases. The CDR3 extends over 17 amino acids. The CDR3 loop is CASSLYGTAYSNQPQHF. The DNA of the CDR3 is TGTGCCAGCAGTTTATACGGGACAGCTTATAGCAATCAGCCCCAGCATTTT.

The genes are TRBV2 and TRBJ1-5, with a tentative D call TRBD1 (5 bases). There are 15 residues in the CDR3. The ends were cut back, 2 bases at V and 2 bases at J, with 10 bases in the middle. The V gene's germline CDR1 is SNHLY and CDR2 FYNNEI. This chain's CDR3 is CASSEIQGGNQPQHF. CDR3 sequence (DNA): TGTGCCAGCAGTGAAATTCAGGGCGGCAATCAGCCCCAGCATTTT. The entire variable domain, with the rest obtained from reference TRBV2 and TRBJ1-5, is as follows: EPEVTQTPSHQVTQMGQEVILRCVPISNHLYFYWYRQILGQKVEFLVSFYNNEISEKSEIFDDQFSVERPDGSNFTLKIRSTKLEDSAMYFCASSEIQGGNQPQHFGDGTRLSIL.

The chain is built from TRBV4-1 and TRBJ2-1, with 7 bases fitting TRBD1. The junction had 3 bases not matched to a gene; V was cut back by 1 base and J by 6 bases. CDR3 size: 14 residues. CDR1 is MGHRA, CDR2 YSYEKL, per germline. The CDR3 DNA is TGCGCCAGCAGCCAAGTTTACAGGGGCAATGAGCAGTTCTTC. Its protein product is CASSQVYRGNEQFF.

The chain links TRBV27 to TRBJ2-5; TRBD2 aligns across 15 bases. After removal of 5 bases from V and 5 bases from J, the junction contained 9 bases not matched to a gene. Germline V gene data show CDR1 as MNHEY and CDR2 as SMNVEV (reference sequence). This CDR3 is built from 17 residues. The CDR3 region has the DNA TGTGCCAGCAGTACCCGGGGGACTAGCGGGAGGCGGGAGACCCAGTACTTC. Protein product: CASSTRGTSGRRETQYF.

The chain couples TRBV10-3 to TRBJ1-2, with 7 positions matching TRBD1. Trimming removed 5 bases from V and 0 bases from J; junction bases left unmatched: 6. Germline V gene sequence: CDR1 ENHRY, CDR2 SYGVKD. The CDR3 is 15 amino acids. The CDR3 region has the DNA TGTGCCATCAGTCTTGGGACAGTAGCTAACTATGGCTACACCTTC. It codes for CAISLGTVANYGYTF.

The genes are TRBV29-1 and TRBJ1-4; D not resolved. The CDR3 loop spans 11 amino acids. V shed 7 bases and J shed 4 bases, with 7 bases lying between them. Germline CDR1 is SQVTM and CDR2 is ANQGSEA. The CDR3 coding sequence is TGCAGCGGAAACAATAATGAAAAACTGTTTTTT. Its translation: CSGNNNEKLFF.

The V call is TRBV7-9, the J call TRBJ1-3; 8 positions agree with TRBD1. The ends lost 4 bases at V and 4 bases at J; junction bases unmatched: 6. This CDR3 has 15 amino acids. Germline V lookup: CDR1 SEHNR, CDR2 FQNEAQ (reference sequence). The chain's CDR3 is CASSSWTGKGNTIYF. For the CDR3, the DNA is TGTGCCAGCAGCTCCTGGACAGGGAAAGGAAACACCATATATTTT. Drawing the rest from reference TRBV7-9 and TRBJ1-3, the complete variable domain is DTGVSQNPRHKITKRGQNVTFRCDPISEHNRLYWYRQTLGQGPEFLTYFQNEAQLEKSRLLSDRFSAERPKGSFSTLEIQRTEQGDSAMYLCASSSWTGKGNTIYFGEGSWLTVV.

This clone was observed a single time. CDR3 in DNA: TGTGCCAGCAGTTTATCGAACTACTACAACACCGGGGAGCTGTTTTTT. Residues: CASSLSNYYNTGELFF. V and J are TRBV27 and TRBJ2-2; D remains ambiguous. The CDR3 loop spans 16 amino acids. V lost 0 bases and J 2 bases, leaving 10 bases between the germline ends. Per the germline V gene, CDR1 is MNHEY and CDR2 is SMNVEV (reference sequence).